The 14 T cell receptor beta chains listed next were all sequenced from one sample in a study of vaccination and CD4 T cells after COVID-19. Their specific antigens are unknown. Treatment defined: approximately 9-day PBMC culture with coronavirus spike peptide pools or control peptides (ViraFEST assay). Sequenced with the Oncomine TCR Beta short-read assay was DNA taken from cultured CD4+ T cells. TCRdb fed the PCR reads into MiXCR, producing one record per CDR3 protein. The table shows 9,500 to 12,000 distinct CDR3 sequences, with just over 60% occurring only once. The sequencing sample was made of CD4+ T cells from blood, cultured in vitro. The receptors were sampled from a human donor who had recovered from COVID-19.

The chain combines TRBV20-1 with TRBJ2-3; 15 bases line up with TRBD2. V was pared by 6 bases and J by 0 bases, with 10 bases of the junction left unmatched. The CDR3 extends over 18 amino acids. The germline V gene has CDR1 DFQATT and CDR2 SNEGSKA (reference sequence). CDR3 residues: CSATFGTSGGLSTDTQYF. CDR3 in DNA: TGCAGTGCGACGTTCGGGACTAGCGGGGGGCTGAGCACAGATACGCAGTATTTT.

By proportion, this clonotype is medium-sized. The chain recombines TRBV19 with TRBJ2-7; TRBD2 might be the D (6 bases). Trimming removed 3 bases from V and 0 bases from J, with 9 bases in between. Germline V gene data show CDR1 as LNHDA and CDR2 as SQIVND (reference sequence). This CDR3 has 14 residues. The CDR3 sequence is CASSISSDSYEQYF. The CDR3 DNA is TGTGCCAGTAGTATCTCTAGCGACTCCTACGAGCAGTACTTC.

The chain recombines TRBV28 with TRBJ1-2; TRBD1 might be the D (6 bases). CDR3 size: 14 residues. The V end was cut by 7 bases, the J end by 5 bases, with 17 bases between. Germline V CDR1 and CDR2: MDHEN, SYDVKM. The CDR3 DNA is TGTGCCAGCACCATGGACAGAGAGCAGTATGGCTACACCTTC. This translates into CASTMDREQYGYTF.

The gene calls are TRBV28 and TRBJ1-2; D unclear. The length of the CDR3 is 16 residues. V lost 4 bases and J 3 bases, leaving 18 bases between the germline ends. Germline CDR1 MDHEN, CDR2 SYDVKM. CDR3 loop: CASSSRSAYPHYGYTF. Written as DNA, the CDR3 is TGTGCCAGCAGTTCGAGGTCGGCCTATCCCCACTATGGCTACACCTTC.

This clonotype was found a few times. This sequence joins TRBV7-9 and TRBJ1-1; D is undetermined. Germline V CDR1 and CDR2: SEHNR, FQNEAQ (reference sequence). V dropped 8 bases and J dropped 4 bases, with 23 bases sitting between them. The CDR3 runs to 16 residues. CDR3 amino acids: CASRSGNTREVTEAFF. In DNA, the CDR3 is TGTGCCAGCCGGTCGGGGAACACCCGGGAGGTCACTGAAGCTTTCTTT. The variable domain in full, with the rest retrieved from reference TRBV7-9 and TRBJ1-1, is DTGVSQNPRHKITKRGQNVTFRCDPISEHNRLYWYRQTLGQGPEFLTYFQNEAQLEKSRLLSDRFSAERPKGSFSTLEIQRTEQGDSAMYLCASRSGNTREVTEAFFGQGTRLTVV.

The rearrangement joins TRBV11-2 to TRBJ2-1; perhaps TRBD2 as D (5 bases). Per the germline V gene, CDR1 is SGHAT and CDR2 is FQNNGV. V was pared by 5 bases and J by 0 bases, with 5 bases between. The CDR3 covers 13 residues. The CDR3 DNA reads TGTGCCAGCAGCCTAGCCTCCTACAATGAGCAGTTCTTC. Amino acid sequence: CASSLASYNEQFF.

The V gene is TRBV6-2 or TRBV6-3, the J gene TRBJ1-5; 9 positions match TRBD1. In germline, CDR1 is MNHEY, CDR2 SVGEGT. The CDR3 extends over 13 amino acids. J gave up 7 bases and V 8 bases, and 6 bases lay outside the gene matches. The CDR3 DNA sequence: TGTGCCAGCCACAGGGGGCGAGGGCAGCCCCAGCATTTT. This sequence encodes CASHRGRGQPQHF.

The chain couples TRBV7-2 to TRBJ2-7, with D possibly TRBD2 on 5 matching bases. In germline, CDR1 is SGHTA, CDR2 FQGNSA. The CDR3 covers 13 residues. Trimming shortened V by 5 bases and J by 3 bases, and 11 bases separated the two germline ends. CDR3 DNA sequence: TGTGCCAGCAGCCCGCAGCGGATCTACGAGCAGTACTTC. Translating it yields CASSPQRIYEQYF. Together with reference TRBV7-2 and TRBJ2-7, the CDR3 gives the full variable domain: GAGVSQSPSNKVTEKGKDVELRCDPISGHTALYWYRQSLGQGLEFLIYFQGNSAPDKSGLPSDRFSAERTGGSVSTLTIQRTQQEDSAVYLCASSPQRIYEQYFGPGTRLTVT.

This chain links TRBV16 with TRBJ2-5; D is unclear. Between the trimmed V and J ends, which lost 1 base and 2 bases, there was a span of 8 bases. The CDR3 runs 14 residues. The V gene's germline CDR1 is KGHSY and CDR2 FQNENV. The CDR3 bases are TGTGCCAGCAGCCAATTCAACGGGCAAGAGACCCAGTACTTC. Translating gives CASSQFNGQETQYF.

The CDR3 DNA sequence: TGTGCCAGCAGCGATGTCACCGGGGAGCTGTTTTTT. This sequence encodes CASSDVTGELFF. This chain joins TRBV7-2 and TRBJ2-2; D not certain. The V and J ends lost 5 bases and 4 bases respectively, with 5 bases between them. The CDR3 covers 12 residues. Germline CDR1 reads SGHTA; CDR2 reads FQGNSA.

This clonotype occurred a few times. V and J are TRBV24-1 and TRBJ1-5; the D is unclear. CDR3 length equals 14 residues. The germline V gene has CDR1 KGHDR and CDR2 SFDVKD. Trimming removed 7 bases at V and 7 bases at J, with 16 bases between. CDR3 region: CATRVVETLQPQHF. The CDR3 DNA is TGTGCCACCAGAGTCGTAGAGACATTGCAGCCCCAGCATTTT.

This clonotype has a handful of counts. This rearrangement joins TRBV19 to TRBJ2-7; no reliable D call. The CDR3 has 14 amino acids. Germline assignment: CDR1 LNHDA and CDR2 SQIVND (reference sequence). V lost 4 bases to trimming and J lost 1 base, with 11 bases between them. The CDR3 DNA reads TGTGCCAGTAGTAGTGGGTACAAATCCTACGAGCAGTACTTC. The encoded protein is CASSSGYKSYEQYF.

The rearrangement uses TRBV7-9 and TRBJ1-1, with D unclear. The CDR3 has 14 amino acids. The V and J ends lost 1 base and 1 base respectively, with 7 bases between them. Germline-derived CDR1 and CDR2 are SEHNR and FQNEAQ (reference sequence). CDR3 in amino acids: CASSLGAENTEAFF. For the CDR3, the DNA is TGTGCCAGCAGCTTAGGTGCAGAGAACACTGAAGCTTTCTTT.

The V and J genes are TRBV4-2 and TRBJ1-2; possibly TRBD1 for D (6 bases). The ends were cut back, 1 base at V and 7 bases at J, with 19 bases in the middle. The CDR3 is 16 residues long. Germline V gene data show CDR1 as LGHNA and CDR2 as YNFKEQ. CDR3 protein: CASSQVSAGVISGYTF. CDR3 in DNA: TGTGCCAGCAGCCAAGTCTCAGCAGGGGTTATCTCTGGCTACACCTTC.